This TCR beta chain was recorded in a study of OX40 agonist ivuxolimab in advanced cancers. Notes on the study in general: Antigen specificity remained undetermined for the expanded peripheral T cells.

TCRdb's table, derived via immunoSEQ multiplex PCR, lists solely in-frame clones and lacks some. In the table there are tens of thousands of clones, more than 85% of which are singletons. A note on this clone: No antigen is known for it.

V was trimmed by 1 base and J by 3 bases, leaving 9 bases between them. CDR1 is MGHDK, CDR2 SYGVNS, per germline. CDR3 size: 14 residues. This chain links TRBV25-1 with TRBJ1-2; a weak D match, TRBD1 (5 bases). The sequence came from an adult with an advanced solid tumor such as melanoma, head and neck, liver or kidney cancer. The specimen comprised CD4+ or CD8+ T cells sorted from blood, sampled in a trial of the OX40 agonist ivuxolimab. In nucleotides, the CDR3 is TGTGCCAGCAGTGAATTGGGGGTATACTATGGCTACACCTTC. Amino acids: CASSELGVYYGYTF.